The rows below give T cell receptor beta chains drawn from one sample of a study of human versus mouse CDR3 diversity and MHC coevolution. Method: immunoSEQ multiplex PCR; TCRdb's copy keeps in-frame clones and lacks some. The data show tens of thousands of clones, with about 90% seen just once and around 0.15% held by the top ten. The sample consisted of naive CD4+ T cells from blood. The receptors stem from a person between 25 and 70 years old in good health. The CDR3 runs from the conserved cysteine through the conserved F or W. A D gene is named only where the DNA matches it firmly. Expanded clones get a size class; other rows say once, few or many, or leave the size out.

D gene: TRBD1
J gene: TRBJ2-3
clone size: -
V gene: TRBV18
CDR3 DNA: TGTGCCAGCTCACGTACGGGACAGGGATCAGATACGCAGTATTTT
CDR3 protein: CASSRTGQGSDTQYF

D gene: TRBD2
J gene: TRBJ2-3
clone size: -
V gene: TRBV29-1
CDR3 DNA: TGCAGCGTTCCCCGGACTAGCCCTTACACAGATACGCAGTATTTT
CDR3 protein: CSVPRTSPYTDTQYF

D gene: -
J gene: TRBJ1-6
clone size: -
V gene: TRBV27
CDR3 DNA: TGTACGTCCAGGGGAACTCTGGCGGGCTCCTATAATTCACCCCTCCACTTT
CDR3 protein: CTSRGTLAGSYNSPLHF

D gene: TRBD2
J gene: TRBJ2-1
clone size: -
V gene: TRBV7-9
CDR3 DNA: TGTGCCAGCAGCCAACTAGCGGGATTATACAATGAGCAGTTCTTC
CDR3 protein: CASSQLAGLYNEQFF

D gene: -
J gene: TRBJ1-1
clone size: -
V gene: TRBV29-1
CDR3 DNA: TGCAGCTGCGGGACGGTGCTTAACACTGAAGCTTTCTTT
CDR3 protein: CSCGTVLNTEAFF

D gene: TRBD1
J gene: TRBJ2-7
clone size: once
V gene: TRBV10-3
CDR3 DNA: TGTGCCATCAGTGAGGGACAGGGAGCCTACGAGCAGTACTTC
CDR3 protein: CAISEGQGAYEQYF

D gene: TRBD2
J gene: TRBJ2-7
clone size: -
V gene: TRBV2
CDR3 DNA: TGTGCCAGCAGAAGACTAGCGGGGGACCCCTACGAGCAGTACTTC
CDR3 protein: CASRRLAGDPYEQYF

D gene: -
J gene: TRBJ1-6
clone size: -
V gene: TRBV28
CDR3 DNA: TGTGCCAGCAGGACGGGACTTGAAAATTCACCCCTCCACTTT
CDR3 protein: CASRTGLENSPLHF

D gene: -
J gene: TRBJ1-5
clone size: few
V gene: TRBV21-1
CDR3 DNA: TGTGCCAGCAGCAAAGGACAGACCAAATCCAATCAGCCCCAGCATTTT
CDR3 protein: CASSKGQTKSNQPQHF

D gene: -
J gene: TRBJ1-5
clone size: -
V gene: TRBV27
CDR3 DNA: TGTGCCAGCAGTTGGGCCCGGGAGGGCGGGCAGCCCCAGCATTTT
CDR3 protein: CASSWAREGGQPQHF

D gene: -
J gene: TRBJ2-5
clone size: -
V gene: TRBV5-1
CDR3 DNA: TGCGCCAGCAGCTCCACTAGCAGAACCGACCAAGAGACCCAGTACTTC
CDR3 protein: CASSSTSRTDQETQYF

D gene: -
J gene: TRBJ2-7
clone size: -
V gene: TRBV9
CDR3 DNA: TGTGCCAGCAGCACTAGCAGCGGCCTCGGAGAGCAGTACTTC
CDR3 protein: CASSTSSGLGEQYF

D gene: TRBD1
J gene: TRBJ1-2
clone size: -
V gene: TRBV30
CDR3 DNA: TGTGCCTGGGGGGGACAGGGGGACTATGGCTACACCTTC
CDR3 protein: CAWGGQGDYGYTF

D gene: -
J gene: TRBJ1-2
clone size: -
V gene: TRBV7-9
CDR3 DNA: TGTGCCAGCAGTTCGGGGGGCAATAGGTATGGCTACACCTTC
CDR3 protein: CASSSGGNRYGYTF

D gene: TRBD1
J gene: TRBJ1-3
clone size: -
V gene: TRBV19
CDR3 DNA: TGTGCCAGTATGGACAGGGGAAACTCTGGAAACACCATATATTTT
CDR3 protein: CASMDRGNSGNTIYF

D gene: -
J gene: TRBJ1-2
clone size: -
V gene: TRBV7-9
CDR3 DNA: TGTGCCAGCGACGGGGAGGAGCGGGGTGTAAGCTATGGCTACACCTTC
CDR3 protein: CASDGEERGVSYGYTF

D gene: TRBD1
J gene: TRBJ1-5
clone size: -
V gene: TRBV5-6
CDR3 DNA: TGTGCCAGCAGCTTACAGGGGGCGGCGGGGCCCCAGCATTTT
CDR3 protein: CASSLQGAAGPQHF

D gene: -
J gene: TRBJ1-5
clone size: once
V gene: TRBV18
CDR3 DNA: TGTGCCAGCTCACAAACCGACAGGTATCGCAATCAGCCCCAGCATTTT
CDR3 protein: CASSQTDRYRNQPQHF

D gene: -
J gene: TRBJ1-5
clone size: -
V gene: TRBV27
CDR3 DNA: TGTGCCAGCAGTTTAAGTACAGTTAATCAGCCCCAGCATTTT
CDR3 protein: CASSLSTVNQPQHF